These 6 T cell receptor beta chains were all obtained from the same sample, sequenced in a study of T cells in Graves' hyperthyroidism and ophthalmopathy. It was RNA transcripts that yielded the amplified TCR beta CDR3 regions. Primed by the HTBI set, a first-round RT-PCR was run on the TCR CDR3. A single record per CDR3 protein comes from TCRdb applying MiXCR to the multiplex PCR reads. This sample has a few hundred thousand distinct CDR3 sequences, with approximately 14% found just once. Sequencing was performed on blood. Every receptor here comes from a young woman with Graves' hyperthyroidism.

This clonotype appeared many times. This rearrangement joins TRBV11-1 to TRBJ1-1; 10 bases line up with TRBD1. The CDR3 contains 15 residues. The J segment lost 3 bases and the V segment lost 3 bases, leaving 4 bases of the junction unmatched. Looked up from germline, CDR1 is SGHAT and CDR2 is FQDESV (reference sequence). CDR3 DNA: TGTGCCAGCAGCTTCAGGACAGGGGGGTACACTGAAGCTTTCTTT. It translates to CASSFRTGGYTEAFF. Full variable domain (rest looked up from reference TRBV11-1 and TRBJ1-1): EAEVAQSPRYKITEKSQAVAFWCDPISGHATLYWYRQILGQGPELLVQFQDESVVDDSQLPKDRFSAERLKGVDSTLKIQPAELGDSAMYLCASSFRTGGYTEAFFGQGTRLTVV.

This clonotype was seen more than once but under ten times. The chain combines TRBV25-1 with TRBJ1-5; D gene unclear. This CDR3 comprises 13 residues. V was trimmed by 5 bases and J by 4 bases, leaving 9 bases between them. Looked up from germline, CDR1 is MGHDK and CDR2 is SYGVNS. The CDR3 here is CASSPLENQPQHF. For the CDR3, the DNA is TGTGCCAGCAGTCCGCTTGAGAATCAGCCCCAGCATTTT.

This clonotype was recorded at least ten times. This chain joins TRBV6-1 and TRBJ2-7, with D maybe TRBD1 (5 bases). The germline gives CDR1 MNHNS, CDR2 SASEGT. V shed 2 bases and J shed 6 bases, with 17 bases lying between them. The CDR3 totals 15 residues. DNA of the CDR3: TGTGCCAGCAGTGAATCAGAGACAGTGGCTCTCGAGCAGTACTTC. Translation gives CASSESETVALEQYF.

To note about this clonotype: The limits of the CDR3 on the DNA are not certain, so only TCRdb's listed CDR3 is given. J is TRBJ2-1 and V is TRBV28; the table assigns TRBD1, which was not confirmed against the DNA. The CDR3 totals 16 residues, both ends included. CDR1 is MDHEN, CDR2 SYDVKM, per germline. CDR3 protein: CASSSSAPQRYNEQFF.

This clonotype was seen a handful of times. V usage is TRBV4-2 and J usage is TRBJ1-2; the match to TRBD1 covers 9 bases. Germline V lookup: CDR1 LGHNA, CDR2 YNFKEQ. J was trimmed by 8 bases and V by 2 bases; bases with no gene match: 6. The CDR3 contains 14 residues. CDR3 loop: CASSQTGTGKGYTF. Here the CDR3 DNA reads TGTGCCAGCAGCCAAACCGGGACAGGGAAGGGCTACACCTTC.

This clonotype was seen repeatedly, ten times or more. J is TRBJ2-2 and V is TRBV27; D is uncertain. The CDR3 length is 12 residues. Germline assignment: CDR1 MNHEY and CDR2 SMNVEV (reference sequence). Trimming stripped 6 bases from V and 7 bases from J, with 9 bases between. The CDR3 here is CASRIVDGELFF. The CDR3 region has the DNA TGTGCCAGCAGAATAGTTGACGGGGAGCTGTTTTTT.